This TCR beta chain came from a study of primary melanoma T cells and metastatic recurrence (dated by TCRdb to 2018 to 2020). As for the study more broadly: The cohort was made up of about 200 primary melanomas of stage T2 to T4, with thickness greater than 1 mm. Progression-free survival was the clinical outcome compared against the T-cell fraction measured by TCR beta sequencing. Whether T-cell fraction and T-cell repertoire clonality in primary melanoma tumors predicted patient outcome was tested in the study. Histopathological grading of tumor-infiltrating lymphocytes was compared with the T-cell fraction derived from sequencing. The paper's findings and limits, for the study overall: The authors framed an effective T-cell-mediated antitumor response in primary melanoma only as a suggestion, not a demonstrated mechanism. A T-cell fraction greater than 20% appeared to be protective whatever the ulceration status, mitotic rate or nodal disease. Compared with adding any other histopathological variable to tumor thickness, adding T-cell fraction reportedly produced a bigger improvement in progression-free survival prediction. Progression-free survival was reportedly predicted by the tumor T-cell fraction independently of thickness, ulceration, mitotic rate and age.

Patients had primary melanoma that had been surgically resected and was considered potentially curable but at risk of metastatic recurrence. About this clone itself: Its target antigen remains unknown. No per-base quality is available; no much larger clone lies one base away.

The germline V and J ends show losses of 5 bases and 2 bases respectively, and no gene match explains 4 bases of the junction. The CDR3 has 14 amino acids, counting the end cysteine and phenylalanine. CDR3 DNA only is kept here, 42 bases in frame from base 1. Via the germline V gene, CDR1 is MNHGY and CDR2 SAAAGT. Receptors were amplified or captured by the immunoSEQ multiplex PCR assay. Primary melanoma tumor tissue underwent high-throughput sequencing of the T-cell receptor beta chain. For the original study's pipeline: Among the repertoire analyses were the distribution of insertions and deletions and the sharing of TCRB CDR3 between samples. A gradient-boosted model ranked the predictive value of the T-cell fraction against histopathological variables. In TCRdb, the immuneACCESS table is reduced to in-frame sequences with V and J assigned. These tables do not hold every clone; where another copy was compared, an unresolved V gene accounts for under half, and the others remain unexplained. V and J calls and clone size are as listed in that table; D and trimming were resolved from the DNA. For this sample there are 700 or so clones; less than 75% appear just once. Together, the top ten hold 16% of the sample.

The sequence joins TRBV6-8 to TRBJ2-7, with 9 bases aligning to TRBD1. The TCR was taken from a human donor with melanoma. The sequenced material came from melanoma tumor tissue. For the CDR3, the sequence is CASSTGTGPYEQYF. Read as DNA, the sequence is TGTGCCAGCAGTACCGGGACAGGGCCCTACGAGCAGTACTTC.